Included here is one TCR beta chain sequence, with context. Its antigen is not known. This entry is derived from a study of cytomegalovirus exposure and HLA in healthy donors. Regarding the study as a whole: A later analysis by the authors found several of the most significant clusters apparently linked to common viral pathogens. CMV serostatus was the sole immune exposure data available.

With 6 bases removed from V and 3 bases from J, the gap between germline ends came to 23 bases. Germline CDR1 reads LNHDA; CDR2 reads SQIVND (reference sequence). The CDR3 has 17 residues. Donors sampled were nominally healthy, though unrecorded immune exposures were likely. PCR involved 60 Vbeta and 13 Jbeta primers. Generated by immunoSEQ multiplex PCR, the TCRdb table keeps only in-frame clones and is missing some. The table includes 200,000 or so clones, 65% to 85% detected once. The chain is built from TRBV19 and TRBJ1-1, with unresolved D. The sequencing sample was made of PBMCs. This clonotype originated in a boy between 2 and 10 years old in good health and CMV-seronegative. CDR3 nucleotides: TGTGCCAGTAGCCCGAAGGCGGTTTTGGTTCGGGACACTGAAGCTTTCTTT. Translation gives CASSPKAVLVRDTEAFF.